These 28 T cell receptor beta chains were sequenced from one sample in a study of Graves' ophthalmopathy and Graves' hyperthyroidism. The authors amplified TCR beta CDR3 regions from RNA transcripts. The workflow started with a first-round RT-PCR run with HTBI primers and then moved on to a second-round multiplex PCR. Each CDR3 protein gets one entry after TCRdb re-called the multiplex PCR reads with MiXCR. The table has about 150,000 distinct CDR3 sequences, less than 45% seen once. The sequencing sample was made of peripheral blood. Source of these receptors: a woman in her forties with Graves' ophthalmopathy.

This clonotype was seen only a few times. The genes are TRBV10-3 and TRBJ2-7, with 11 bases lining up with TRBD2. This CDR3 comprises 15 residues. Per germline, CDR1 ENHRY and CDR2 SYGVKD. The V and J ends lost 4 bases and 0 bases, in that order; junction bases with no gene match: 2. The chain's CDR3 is CAISGTSGSSYEQYF. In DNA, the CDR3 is TGTGCCATCAGTGGAACTAGCGGGAGCTCCTACGAGCAGTACTTC.

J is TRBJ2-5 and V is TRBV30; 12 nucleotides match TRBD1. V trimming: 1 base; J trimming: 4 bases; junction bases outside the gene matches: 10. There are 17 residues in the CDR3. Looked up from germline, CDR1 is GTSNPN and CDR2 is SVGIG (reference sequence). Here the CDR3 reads CAWSAGTGGGWGETQYF. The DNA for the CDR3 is TGTGCCTGGAGTGCCGGGACAGGGGGCGGTTGGGGAGAGACCCAGTACTTC.

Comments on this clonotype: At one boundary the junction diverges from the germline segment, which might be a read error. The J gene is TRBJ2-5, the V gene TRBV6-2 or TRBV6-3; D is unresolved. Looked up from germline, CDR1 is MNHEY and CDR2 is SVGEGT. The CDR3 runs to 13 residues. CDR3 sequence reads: CASSSGPKENQYF. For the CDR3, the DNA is TGTGCCAGCAGTTCCGGGCCTAAAGAGAACCAGTACTTC.

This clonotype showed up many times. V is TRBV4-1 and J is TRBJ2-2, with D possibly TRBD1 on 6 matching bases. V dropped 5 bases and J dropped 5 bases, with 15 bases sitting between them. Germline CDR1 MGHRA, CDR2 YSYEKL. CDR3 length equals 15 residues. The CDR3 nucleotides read TGCGCCAGCAGCACACAGGGTGTCGGAACCGGGGAGCTGTTTTTT. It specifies CASSTQGVGTGELFF.

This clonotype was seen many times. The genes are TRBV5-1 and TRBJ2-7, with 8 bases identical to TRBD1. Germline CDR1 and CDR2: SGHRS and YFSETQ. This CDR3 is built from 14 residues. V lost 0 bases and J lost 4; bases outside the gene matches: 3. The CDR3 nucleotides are TGCGCCAGCAGCTTGGTGAGGACAGGGTACGAGCAGTACTTC. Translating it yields CASSLVRTGYEQYF.

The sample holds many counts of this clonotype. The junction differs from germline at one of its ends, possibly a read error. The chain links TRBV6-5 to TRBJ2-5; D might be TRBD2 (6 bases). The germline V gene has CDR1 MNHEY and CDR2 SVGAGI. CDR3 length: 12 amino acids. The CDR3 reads CAGSYGGETQYF. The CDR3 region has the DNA TGTGCCGGCAGTTACGGAGGGGAGACCCAGTACTTC.

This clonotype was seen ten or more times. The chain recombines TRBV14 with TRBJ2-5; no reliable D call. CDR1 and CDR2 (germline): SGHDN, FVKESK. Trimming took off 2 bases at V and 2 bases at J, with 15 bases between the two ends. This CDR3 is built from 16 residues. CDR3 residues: CASSQFLAAIQETQYF. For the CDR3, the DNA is TGTGCCAGCAGCCAATTCCTTGCAGCAATTCAAGAGACCCAGTACTTC. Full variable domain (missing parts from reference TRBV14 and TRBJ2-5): EAGVTQFPSHSVIEKGQTVTLRCDPISGHDNLYWYRRVMGKEIKFLLHFVKESKQDESGMPNNRFLAERTGGTYSTLKVQPAELEDSGVYFCASSQFLAAIQETQYFGPGTRLLVL.

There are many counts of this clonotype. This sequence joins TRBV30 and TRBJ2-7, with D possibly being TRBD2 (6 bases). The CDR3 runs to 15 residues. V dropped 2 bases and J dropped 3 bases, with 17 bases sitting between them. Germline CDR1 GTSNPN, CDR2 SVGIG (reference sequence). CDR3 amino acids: CAWSPTSRVYYEQYF. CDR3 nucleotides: TGTGCCTGGAGTCCCACTAGCAGAGTCTACTACGAGCAGTACTTC.

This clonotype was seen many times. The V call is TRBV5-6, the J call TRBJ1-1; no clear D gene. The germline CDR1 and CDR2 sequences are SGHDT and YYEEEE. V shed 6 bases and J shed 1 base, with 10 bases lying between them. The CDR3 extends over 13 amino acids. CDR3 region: CASTDGWNTEAFF. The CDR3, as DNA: TGTGCCAGCACCGACGGCTGGAACACTGAAGCTTTCTTT.

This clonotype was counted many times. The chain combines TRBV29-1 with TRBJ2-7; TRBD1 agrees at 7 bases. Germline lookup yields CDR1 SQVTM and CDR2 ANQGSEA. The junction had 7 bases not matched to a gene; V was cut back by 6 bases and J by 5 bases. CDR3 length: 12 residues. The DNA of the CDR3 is TGCAGCGTGGCTTCTGACAGGGACGAGCAGTACTTC. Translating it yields CSVASDRDEQYF.

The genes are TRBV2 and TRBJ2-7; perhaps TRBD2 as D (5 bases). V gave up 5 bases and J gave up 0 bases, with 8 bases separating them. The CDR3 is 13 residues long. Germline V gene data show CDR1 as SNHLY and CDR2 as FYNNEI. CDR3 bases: TGTGCCAGCAGTCGTCTAGCCTCCTACGAGCAGTACTTC. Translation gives CASSRLASYEQYF.

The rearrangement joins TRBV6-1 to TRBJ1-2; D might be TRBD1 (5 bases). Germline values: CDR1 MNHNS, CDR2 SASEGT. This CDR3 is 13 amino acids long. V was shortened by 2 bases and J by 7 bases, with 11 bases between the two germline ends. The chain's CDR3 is CASSEIDSVGYTF. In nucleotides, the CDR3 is TGTGCCAGCAGTGAAATTGACAGCGTTGGCTACACCTTC.

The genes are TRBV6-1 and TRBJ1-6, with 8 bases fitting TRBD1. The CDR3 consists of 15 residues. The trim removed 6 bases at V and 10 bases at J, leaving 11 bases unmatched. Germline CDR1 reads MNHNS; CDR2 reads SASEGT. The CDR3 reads CASRAPTGDGSPLHF. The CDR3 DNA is TGTGCCAGCAGAGCTCCGACAGGGGACGGGTCACCCCTCCACTTT.

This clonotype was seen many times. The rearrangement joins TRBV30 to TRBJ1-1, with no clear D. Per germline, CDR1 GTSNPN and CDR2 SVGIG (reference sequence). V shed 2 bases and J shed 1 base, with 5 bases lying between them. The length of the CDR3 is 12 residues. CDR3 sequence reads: CAWSRANTEAFF. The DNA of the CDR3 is TGTGCCTGGAGTAGGGCGAACACTGAAGCTTTCTTT.

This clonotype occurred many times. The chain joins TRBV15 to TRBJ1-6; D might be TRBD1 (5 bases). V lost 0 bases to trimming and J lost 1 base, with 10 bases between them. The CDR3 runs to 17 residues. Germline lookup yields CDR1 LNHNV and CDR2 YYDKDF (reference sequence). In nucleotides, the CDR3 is TGTGCCACCAGCAGAGATCTAGGGGCTTCCTATAATTCACCCCTCCACTTT. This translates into CATSRDLGASYNSPLHF.

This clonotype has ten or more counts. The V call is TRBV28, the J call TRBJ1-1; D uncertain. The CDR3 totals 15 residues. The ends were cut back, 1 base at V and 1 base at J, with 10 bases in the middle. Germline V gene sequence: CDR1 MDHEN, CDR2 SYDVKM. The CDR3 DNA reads TGTGCCAGCAGTTTATTTAAGGGTTGGAACACTGAAGCTTTCTTT. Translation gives CASSLFKGWNTEAFF.

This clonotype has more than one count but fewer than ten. DNA of the CDR3: TGTGCCAGCAGGCTTGGGGAAGTAGCTTTCTTT. Translating it yields CASRLGEVAFF. V is TRBV27 and J is TRBJ1-1; D remains unclear. Between the trimmed V and J ends, which lost 6 bases and 10 bases, there was a span of 12 bases. The CDR3 loop spans 11 amino acids. Germline loops: CDR1 MNHEY, CDR2 SMNVEV (reference sequence).

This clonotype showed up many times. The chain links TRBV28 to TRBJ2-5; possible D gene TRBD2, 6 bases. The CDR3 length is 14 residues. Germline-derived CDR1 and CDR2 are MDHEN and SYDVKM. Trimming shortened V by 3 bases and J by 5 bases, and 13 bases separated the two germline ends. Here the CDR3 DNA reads TGTGCCAGCAGTTTCGGAGGGTCTTGGGAGACCCAGTACTTC. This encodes CASSFGGSWETQYF. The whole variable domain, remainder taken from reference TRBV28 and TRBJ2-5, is DVKVTQSSRYLVKRTGEKVFLECVQDMDHENMFWYRQDPGLGLRLIYFSYDVKMKEKGDIPEGYSVSREKKERFSLILESASTNQTSMYLCASSFGGSWETQYFGPGTRLLVL.

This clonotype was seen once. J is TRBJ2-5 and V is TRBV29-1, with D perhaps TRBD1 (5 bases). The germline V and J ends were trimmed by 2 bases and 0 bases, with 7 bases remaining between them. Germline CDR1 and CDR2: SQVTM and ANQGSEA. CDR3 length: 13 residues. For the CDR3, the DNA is TGCAGCGTTGAAAAGGGGAACCAAGAGACCCAGTACTTC. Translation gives CSVEKGNQETQYF. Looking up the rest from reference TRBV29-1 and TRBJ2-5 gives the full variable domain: SAVISQKPSRDICQRGTSLTIQCQVDSQVTMMFWYRQQPGQSLTLIATANQGSEATYESGFVIDKFPISRPNLTFSTLTVSNMSPEDSSIYLCSVEKGNQETQYFGPGTRLLVL.

CDR3: CASSLAPRTEAFF. As DNA, the CDR3 is TGTGCCAGCAGCTTAGCCCCTCGGACTGAAGCTTTCTTT. The chain employs TRBV11-3 and TRBJ1-1; no reliable D call. The CDR3 extends over 13 amino acids. Germline CDR1 is SGHNT and CDR2 is YENEEA. V was shortened by 1 base and J by 5 bases, with 8 bases between the two germline ends.

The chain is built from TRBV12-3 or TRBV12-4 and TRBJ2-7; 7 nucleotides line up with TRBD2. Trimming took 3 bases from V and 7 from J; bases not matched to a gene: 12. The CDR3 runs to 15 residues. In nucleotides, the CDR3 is TGTGCCAGCAGTTTTACGGCGGGAGCCCCGGGGGAGCAGTACTTC. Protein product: CASSFTAGAPGEQYF.

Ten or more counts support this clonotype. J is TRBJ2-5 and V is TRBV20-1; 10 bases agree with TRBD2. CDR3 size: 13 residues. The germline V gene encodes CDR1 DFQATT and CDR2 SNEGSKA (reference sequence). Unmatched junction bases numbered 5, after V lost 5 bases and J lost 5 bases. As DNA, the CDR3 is TGCAGTGCTTCGACTAGCGGGTGGGAGACCCAGTACTTC. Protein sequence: CSASTSGWETQYF.

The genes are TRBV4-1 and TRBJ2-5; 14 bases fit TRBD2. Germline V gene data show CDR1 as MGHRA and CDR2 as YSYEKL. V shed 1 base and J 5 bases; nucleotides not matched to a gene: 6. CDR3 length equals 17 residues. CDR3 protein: CASSQGSGLAGAETQYF. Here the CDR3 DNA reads TGCGCCAGCAGCCAAGGCTCGGGACTAGCGGGAGCCGAGACCCAGTACTTC.

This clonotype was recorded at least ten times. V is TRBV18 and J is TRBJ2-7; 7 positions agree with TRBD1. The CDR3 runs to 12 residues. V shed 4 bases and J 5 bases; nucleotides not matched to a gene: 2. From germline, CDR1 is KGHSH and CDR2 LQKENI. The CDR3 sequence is CASSQQGNEQYF. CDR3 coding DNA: TGTGCCAGCTCACAACAGGGGAACGAGCAGTACTTC.

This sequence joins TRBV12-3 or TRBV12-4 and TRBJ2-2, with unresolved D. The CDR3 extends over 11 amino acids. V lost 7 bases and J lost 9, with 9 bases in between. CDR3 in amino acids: CASTQRRELFF. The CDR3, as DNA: TGTGCCAGCACCCAAAGAAGGGAGCTGTTTTTT.

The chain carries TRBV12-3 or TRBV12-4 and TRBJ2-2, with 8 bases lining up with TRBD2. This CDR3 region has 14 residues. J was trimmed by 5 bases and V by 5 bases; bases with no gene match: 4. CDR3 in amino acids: CASSSGGSTGELFF. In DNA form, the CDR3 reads TGTGCCAGCAGTAGCGGGGGTTCTACCGGGGAGCTGTTTTTT.

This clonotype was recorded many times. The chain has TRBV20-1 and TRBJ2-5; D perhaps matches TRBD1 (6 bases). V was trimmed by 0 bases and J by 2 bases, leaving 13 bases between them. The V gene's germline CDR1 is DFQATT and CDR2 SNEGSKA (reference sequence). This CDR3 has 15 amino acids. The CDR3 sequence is CSARDSGDIQETQYF. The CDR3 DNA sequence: TGCAGTGCTAGAGACTCAGGGGACATTCAAGAGACCCAGTACTTC.

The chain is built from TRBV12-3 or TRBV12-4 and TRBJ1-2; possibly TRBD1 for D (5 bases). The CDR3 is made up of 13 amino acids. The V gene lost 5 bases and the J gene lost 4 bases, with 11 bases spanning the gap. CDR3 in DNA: TGTGCCAGCAGTGGGGACGAAAGCTATGGCTACACCTTC. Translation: CASSGDESYGYTF.